Shown below are 2 T cell receptor beta chains from a single sample sequenced in a study of cytotoxic CD8 clonotypes in ibrutinib-treated CLL. The table came from immunoSEQ multiplex PCR; TCRdb's copy has only in-frame clones and leaves some out. The sample lists nearly 300,000 clones, roughly three quarters occurring once. The specimen comprised PBMCs, sampled at disease progression, from a patient treated with ibrutinib. The receptors derive from a human donor with chronic lymphocytic leukemia.

J is TRBJ1-5 and V is TRBV4-1; no clear D. CDR1 is MGHRA and CDR2 is YSYEKL in the germline V gene. The V and J ends lost 8 bases and 0 bases respectively, with 11 bases between them. The CDR3 loop spans 14 amino acids. Written as DNA, the CDR3 is TGCGCCAGCTCGACCGAATATAGCAATCAGCCCCAGCATTTT. Amino acids: CASSTEYSNQPQHF.

V gene TRBV6-4 combines with J gene TRBJ1-1, with a weak D call TRBD1 (5 bases). The CDR3 sequence is 13 residues long. Looked up from germline, CDR1 is MRHNA and CDR2 is SNTAGT. The V end lost 4 bases, the J end lost 7 bases, and 13 bases lay between the germline ends. CDR3 sequence (DNA): TGTGCCAGCAGTGTCGATAGGACAAGTGAAGCTTTCTTT. This sequence encodes CASSVDRTSEAFF.